This T cell receptor beta chain emerged from a study of T-cell memory formation after mild COVID-19. Study-level information: Largely donor-specific TCR clusters were found.

CDR3 length: 12 amino acids. V lost 5 bases, J lost 0 bases, and 4 bases lay in between. Germline loops: CDR1 MGHRA, CDR2 YSYEKL. This clonotype was observed many times. Each CDR3 protein gets one entry after TCRdb re-called the 5' RACE reads with MiXCR. The sample shows roughly 100,000 distinct CDR3 sequences, roughly 12% of them seen only once. Sequenced: PBMCs or a T cell subset sorted from them (not recorded which). The chain couples TRBV4-1 to TRBJ1-1, with no clear D. The TCR comes from an adult woman who had mild COVID-19 (a few samples of this study predate the infection). Cell type and time point are not known. The CDR3: CASSGLNTEAFF. The CDR3 nucleotides are TGCGCCAGCAGCGGGCTGAACACTGAAGCTTTCTTT.